These 27 T cell receptor beta chains share one sample of origin, sequenced in a study of T cell responses to AZD1222 COVID-19 vaccine. TCRdb's copy holds only in-frame clones and misses some; the assay was immunoSEQ multiplex PCR. The repertoire includes more than 100,000 clones, approximately 89% of them detected once, and approximately 5.4% sits in the top ten. The starting material was peripheral blood, obtained on day 0 of AZD1222 vaccination. Source of these receptors: an adult in good health.

The chain employs TRBV2 and TRBJ2-7; D gene ambiguous. V was cut by 2 bases and J by 6 bases, with 8 bases left in between. From germline, CDR1 is SNHLY and CDR2 FYNNEI. The CDR3 consists of 12 residues. The CDR3 region is CASSETRREQYF. CDR3 DNA sequence: TGTGCCAGCAGTGAAACGCGACGCGAGCAGTACTTC.

J is TRBJ1-1 and V is TRBV18; tentatively, D is TRBD1 (5 bases). The CDR3 runs to 15 residues. V lost 0 bases and J 5 bases, leaving 13 bases between the germline ends. Germline loops: CDR1 KGHSH, CDR2 LQKENI. CDR3: CASSPPGGAGTEAFF. In nucleotides, the CDR3 is TGTGCCAGCTCACCACCGGGAGGGGCCGGGACTGAAGCTTTCTTT.

The chain employs TRBV5-1 and TRBJ1-3, with a possible D match to TRBD1 (6 bases). The V gene lost 4 bases and the J gene lost 2 bases, with 13 bases spanning the gap. CDR1 and CDR2 from the germline V gene are SGHRS and YFSETQ. This CDR3 has 15 residues. CDR3 bases: TGCGCCAGCAGCCAGGGGACTGGAGCTGGAAACACCATATATTTT. Its translation is CASSQGTGAGNTIYF.

The V call is TRBV13, the J call TRBJ2-2; 7 bases agree with TRBD1. J was trimmed by 6 bases and V by 5 bases; bases with no gene match: 15. The length of the CDR3 is 17 residues. The V gene's germline CDR1 is PRHDT and CDR2 FYEKMQ (reference sequence). CDR3 coding DNA: TGTGCCAGCAGCATCTTCTATCGACAGGGTCGTCCCGGGGAGCTGTTTTTT. It is translated as CASSIFYRQGRPGELFF.

This chain's CDR3 is CASSPRGQGAPLDTEAFF. CDR3 sequence (DNA): TGTGCCAGCAGCCCCCGAGGACAGGGGGCCCCCCTCGACACTGAAGCTTTCTTT. The chain combines TRBV7-9 with TRBJ1-1; 11 bases are shared with TRBD1. Germline loops: CDR1 SEHNR, CDR2 FQNEAQ (reference sequence). The CDR3 spans 18 residues. The junction had 14 bases not matched to a gene; V was cut back by 5 bases and J by 3 bases.

The count of this clone is one. Because it lacks the conserved phenylalanine or tryptophan at the end, this CDR3 is likely a read error. It is unclear where the CDR3 begins or ends on the DNA, so no DNA is shown, and the CDR3 is as TCRdb lists it. The chain recombines TRBV6-1 with TRBJ1-2; no DNA check was done on the table's D call, TRBD1. Inclusive of both ends, the CDR3 amounts to 13 amino acids. Germline loops: CDR1 MNHNS, CDR2 SASEGT. Here the CDR3 reads CASSEWTATWFRI.

The gene calls are TRBV11-1 and TRBJ1-2; 10 bases are a match to TRBD1. Germline V gene lookup returns CDR1 SGHAT and CDR2 FQDESV (reference sequence). V gave up 5 bases and J gave up 4 bases; unmatched junction bases: 4. The CDR3 extends over 14 amino acids. CDR3 sequence reads: CASSEGQGTYGYTF. CDR3 DNA sequence: TGTGCCAGCAGCGAGGGACAGGGGACCTATGGCTACACCTTC.

This chain joins TRBV5-1 and TRBJ2-7, with a tentative D call TRBD1 (6 bases). Germline lookup yields CDR1 SGHRS and CDR2 YFSETQ. CDR3 size: 17 residues. Trimming removed 3 bases at V and 0 bases at J, with 19 bases between. In nucleotides, the CDR3 is TGCGCCAGCAGCTCCCCCTTACAGGGTGGTAGCTCCTACGAGCAGTACTTC. It encodes CASSSPLQGGSSYEQYF.

The chain carries TRBV20-1 and TRBJ2-7; D perhaps matches TRBD1 (6 bases). The V gene's germline CDR1 is DFQATT and CDR2 SNEGSKA (reference sequence). V gave up 5 bases and J gave up 3 bases, with 8 bases separating them. This CDR3 is 11 amino acids long. This CDR3 is CSAWDNYEQYF. The CDR3, as DNA: TGCAGTGCTTGGGACAACTACGAGCAGTACTTC.

The genes are TRBV19 and TRBJ2-7; possibly TRBD1 or TRBD2 for D (5 bases each). V was shortened by 4 bases and J by 1 base, with 8 bases between the two germline ends. This CDR3 comprises 13 residues. The germline gives CDR1 LNHDA, CDR2 SQIVND (reference sequence). Here the CDR3 reads CASSRDRSYEQYF. CDR3 DNA sequence: TGTGCCAGTAGTAGGGACCGTTCCTACGAGCAGTACTTC.

J is TRBJ2-3 and V is TRBV6-2 or TRBV6-3, with 11 bases fitting TRBD2. This CDR3 is 18 amino acids long. V lost 2 bases to trimming and J lost 2 bases; unmatched junction nucleotides: 9. Germline-derived CDR1 and CDR2 are MNHEY and SVGEGT. The CDR3 nucleotides read TGTGCCAGCAGTTACCTGTCTAGCGGGGGGAAATTCACAGATACGCAGTATTTT. It specifies CASSYLSSGGKFTDTQYF.

In its sample, this clone was seen a few times. This chain connects TRBV28 to TRBJ1-5; D is ambiguous. V lost 2 bases and J lost 0, with 14 bases in between. The V gene's germline CDR1 is MDHEN and CDR2 SYDVKM. The CDR3 runs to 17 residues. The CDR3 DNA follows: TGTGCCAGCAGTTTAGCCCCACGGGCAGTTAGCAATCAGCCCCAGCATTTT. It specifies CASSLAPRAVSNQPQHF.

This clone was seen more than once but under ten times. The CDR3 sequence: CASSFPTVNTEAFF. The CDR3 coding sequence is TGTGCCAGCAGCTTTCCGACAGTGAACACTGAAGCTTTCTTT. This sequence joins TRBV7-9 and TRBJ1-1, with D perhaps TRBD1 (5 bases). This CDR3 is 14 amino acids long. Germline V gene data show CDR1 as SEHNR and CDR2 as FQNEAQ (reference sequence). The V and J ends lost 3 bases and 0 bases respectively, with 8 bases between them.

This chain links TRBV29-1 with TRBJ2-7; D remains unclear. Trimming stripped 7 bases from V and 2 bases from J, with 12 bases between. Germline-derived CDR1 and CDR2 are SQVTM and ANQGSEA. The CDR3 covers 12 residues. This CDR3 reads CSAKDGTYEQYF. In nucleotides, the CDR3 is TGCAGCGCCAAAGACGGAACCTACGAGCAGTACTTC.

J is TRBJ2-3 and V is TRBV7-2; 7 nucleotides align to TRBD1. This CDR3 spans 16 amino acids. The V gene's germline CDR1 is SGHTA and CDR2 FQGNSA. Trimming took 4 bases from V and 0 from J; bases not matched to a gene: 7. CDR3 protein: CASSYRDSSSTDTQYF. Written as DNA, the CDR3 is TGTGCCAGCAGCTACCGGGACAGCTCTAGCACAGATACGCAGTATTTT.

The genes are TRBV19 and TRBJ1-1; 7 bases map to TRBD1. The CDR3 spans 14 residues. After removal of 5 bases from V and 2 bases from J, the junction contained 5 bases not matched to a gene. Germline lookup yields CDR1 LNHDA and CDR2 SQIVND (reference sequence). CDR3 nucleotide sequence: TGTGCCAGTAGTTTGCACAGGGGAAACACTGAAGCTTTCTTT. It translates to CASSLHRGNTEAFF.

The chain couples TRBV3-1 (or the pseudogene TRBV3-2) to TRBJ2-3, with 7 bases fitting TRBD2. The V and J ends lost 4 bases and 4 bases, in that order; junction bases with no gene match: 11. Germline V gene data show CDR1 as LGHDT and CDR2 as YNNKEL (reference sequence). This CDR3 has 16 amino acids. CDR3 sequence: CASSPWEGGYADTQYF. In DNA, the CDR3 is TGTGCCAGCAGCCCATGGGAGGGTGGGTATGCAGATACGCAGTATTTT.

The chain recombines TRBV19 with TRBJ1-1; D not certain. V shed 6 bases and J shed 4 bases, with 18 bases lying between them. The germline V gene has CDR1 LNHDA and CDR2 SQIVND (reference sequence). The CDR3 is made up of 15 amino acids. The CDR3 is CASRRPGAGSTEAFF. CDR3 DNA: TGTGCCAGTAGACGACCCGGTGCGGGAAGCACTGAAGCTTTCTTT.

The chain is built from TRBV19 and TRBJ2-7; D unclear. CDR3 length: 11 residues. Germline CDR1 LNHDA, CDR2 SQIVND (reference sequence). Trimming removed 3 bases from V and 5 bases from J, with 5 bases in between. Here the CDR3 reads CASSMYDEQYF. The CDR3 bases are TGTGCCAGTAGTATGTACGACGAGCAGTACTTC. The complete variable domain, with remaining parts taken from reference TRBV19 and TRBJ2-7, reads DGGITQSPKYLFRKEGQNVTLSCEQNLNHDAMYWYRQDPGQGLRLIYYSQIVNDFQKGDIAEGYSVSREKKESFPLTVTSAQKNPTAFYLCASSMYDEQYFGPGTRLTVT.

The chain links TRBV3-1 (or the pseudogene TRBV3-2) to TRBJ1-5, with D perhaps TRBD1 (6 bases). Trimming took off 2 bases at V and 4 bases at J, with 9 bases between the two ends. Germline CDR1 is LGHDT and CDR2 is YNNKEL (reference sequence). The CDR3 has 14 amino acids. CDR3: CASSQWGANQPQHF. CDR3 bases: TGTGCCAGCAGCCAATGGGGGGCGAATCAGCCCCAGCATTTT.

CDR3 amino acids: CASSQGTTANYGYTF. The CDR3 DNA follows: TGCGCCAGCAGCCAAGGGACGACAGCAAACTATGGCTACACCTTC. The chain carries TRBV4-3 and TRBJ1-2; the D gene is possibly TRBD1 (5 bases). Germline CDR1 and CDR2: LGHNA and YSLEER. Trimming removed 1 base from V and 2 bases from J, with 11 bases in between. This CDR3 has 15 residues.

The genes are TRBV18 and TRBJ1-2; 8 nucleotides align to TRBD1. The trim removed 0 bases at V and 1 base at J, leaving 7 bases unmatched. The CDR3 totals 17 residues. Germline V gene data show CDR1 as KGHSH and CDR2 as LQKENI. The CDR3 region has the DNA TGTGCCAGCTCACCACCCACAGGGGGACGGTTTAACTATGGCTACACCTTC. Translated, it gives CASSPPTGGRFNYGYTF.

In this sample, this clone turned up a few times. This chain joins TRBV7-9 and TRBJ2-7; no clear D gene. V lost 1 base to trimming and J lost 3 bases, with 13 bases between them. Germline-derived CDR1 and CDR2 are SEHNR and FQNEAQ (reference sequence). This CDR3 region has 15 residues. CDR3 bases: TGTGCCAGCAGCTTAGGCTCGACACCAGACTACGAGCAGTACTTC. Residues: CASSLGSTPDYEQYF.

J is TRBJ1-5 and V is TRBV7-2; the match to TRBD1 covers 8 bases. Germline V gene lookup returns CDR1 SGHTA and CDR2 FQGNSA. CDR3 length equals 14 residues. Germline trimming cut 5 bases from V and 3 bases from J; bases unmatched to any gene: 3. The CDR3: CASSPGGFNQPQHF. The DNA for the CDR3 is TGTGCCAGCAGCCCAGGGGGCTTCAATCAGCCCCAGCATTTT.

The chain is built from TRBV11-2 and TRBJ1-2, with TRBD1 identical over 8 bases. Germline CDR1 reads SGHAT; CDR2 reads FQNNGV. This CDR3 is 16 amino acids long. V lost 0 bases, J lost 3 bases, and 6 bases stayed unmatched. This CDR3 reads CASSLDVGQVDYGYTF. CDR3 DNA: TGTGCCAGCAGCTTAGATGTGGGACAGGTCGACTATGGCTACACCTTC.

The V gene is TRBV9, the J gene TRBJ2-3; 9 nucleotides match TRBD2. The CDR3 length is 17 residues. Germline V gives CDR1 SGDLS, CDR2 YYNGEE. V trimming: 1 base; J trimming: 1 base; junction bases outside the gene matches: 7. The CDR3 DNA reads TGTGCCAGCAGCGTAAGGGGAGCTAGCGGGGGCACAGATACGCAGTATTTT. Its protein is CASSVRGASGGTDTQYF.

The chain has TRBV10-3 and TRBJ2-2, with 8 bases lining up with TRBD1. There are 16 residues in the CDR3. The junction had 8 bases not matched to a gene; V was cut back by 4 bases and J by 4 bases. In germline, CDR1 is ENHRY, CDR2 SYGVKD. The CDR3 reads CAISGGTGSVTGELFF. The CDR3 DNA is TGTGCCATCAGTGGGGGGACAGGTTCTGTCACCGGGGAGCTGTTTTTT.